This T cell receptor (beta chain) stems from a study of cytomegalovirus exposure and HLA in healthy donors. About the study: The study's early data release held about 85 million unique TCRs from HLA-typed donors.

The PCR had 60 Vbeta and 13 Jbeta primers. TCRdb keeps only in-frame clones here, not all; method: immunoSEQ multiplex PCR. This repertoire comprises tens of thousands of clones; its ten largest clones make up under 4.5%. Study outcomes and limitations: Researchers reported in a later analysis that a missense DCLRE1C variant was tied to TCR beta V- and J-gene trimming. Overall, around 160 TCR beta chains were annotated as cytomegalovirus-associated.

As concerns this clone: Antigen specificity is unknown.

Donors were nominally healthy when sampled, though unrecorded immune exposures were likely. This CDR3 has 14 amino acids. Germline CDR1 and CDR2: MDHEN and SYDVKM. V lost 2 bases to trimming and J lost 2 bases; unmatched junction nucleotides: 3. The chain joins TRBV28 to TRBJ2-7; 7 nucleotides match TRBD2. Material for sequencing was PBMCs. This TCR derives from a man between 35 and 55 years old in good health and CMV-seronegative. As DNA, the CDR3 is TGTGCCAGCAGTTTACTTGGGAGGGCCTACGAGCAGTACTTC. It yields the protein CASSLLGRAYEQYF.